Described below is a single T cell receptor beta chain sequence and its context. Clones were sequenced by immunoSEQ multiplex PCR, and TCRdb holds only the in-frame ones, with some missing. The data hold around 170,000 clones, with under 85% observed a single time. V lost 5 bases and J lost 5, with 12 bases in between. Germline assignment: CDR1 MDHEN and CDR2 SYDVKM. The length of the CDR3 is 14 residues. The entry originates in a study of blood T cell repertoires in COVID-19. Study-level background: The study drew acute and convalescent COVID-19 samples from the United States, Italy and Spain.

The chain uses TRBV28 and TRBJ1-4; D is possibly TRBD1 (5 bases). Specimen: peripheral blood. This receptor was identified in a woman between 65 and 79 years old with COVID-19, enrolled during active disease. The CDR3 here is CASSPGGANEKLFF. CDR3 bases: TGTGCCAGCAGTCCAGGAGGGGCGAATGAAAAACTGTTTTTT.